Listed here are 21 T cell receptor beta chains from one sample, sequenced in a study of blood T cell repertoires in COVID-19. The repertoire was sequenced with immunoSEQ multiplex PCR; TCRdb's copy has only in-frame clones and lacks some. The data contain tens of thousands of clones, 80% to 90% of them singletons. Sequenced input: peripheral blood. Source of these receptors: a human donor in a cohort sampled during active COVID-19.

V gene TRBV18 combines with J gene TRBJ2-1; TRBD1 agrees at 9 bases. The V segment lost 8 bases and the J segment 0 bases; nucleotides outside the gene matches: 11. This CDR3 contains 17 residues. Germline CDR1 and CDR2: KGHSH and LQKENI. CDR3 sequence reads: CASQTGGEGFSYNEQFF. The CDR3 bases are TGTGCCAGCCAGACAGGGGGGGAAGGGTTCTCCTACAATGAGCAGTTCTTC.

This chain links TRBV18 with TRBJ2-5, with a possible D match to TRBD1 (7 bases). V was shortened by 3 bases and J by 1 base, with 12 bases between the two germline ends. This CDR3 comprises 15 residues. CDR1 KGHSH and CDR2 LQKENI come from the germline V gene. This chain's CDR3 is CASSPPRDSQETQYF. The CDR3 DNA follows: TGTGCCAGCTCACCGCCGCGGGACAGCCAAGAGACCCAGTACTTC.

The V call is TRBV19, the J call TRBJ1-2, with 7 bases aligning to TRBD1. V was clipped by 7 bases and J by 7 bases; unmatched bases: 6. The CDR3 is 12 residues long. Germline CDR1 LNHDA, CDR2 SQIVND (reference sequence). For the CDR3, the DNA is TGTGCCAGTACCATGGGACAGTTTGGCTACACCTTC. As protein: CASTMGQFGYTF. Full variable domain (outside the CDR3, taken from reference TRBV19 and TRBJ1-2): DGGITQSPKYLFRKEGQNVTLSCEQNLNHDAMYWYRQDPGQGLRLIYYSQIVNDFQKGDIAEGYSVSREKKESFPLTVTSAQKNPTAFYLCASTMGQFGYTFGSGTRLTVV.

V gene TRBV5-4 combines with J gene TRBJ2-5; 10 bases are shared with TRBD2. Per the germline V gene, CDR1 is SGHNT and CDR2 is YYREEE (reference sequence). The trim removed 1 base at V and 3 bases at J, leaving 15 bases unmatched. This CDR3 spans 19 amino acids. DNA of the CDR3: TGTGCCAGCAGCTTGCCTCGGGGGGCTAGCGGGGGAGTTAAAGAGACCCAGTACTTC. As protein: CASSLPRGASGGVKETQYF.

J is TRBJ2-5 and V is TRBV9; D is ambiguous. From germline, CDR1 is SGDLS and CDR2 YYNGEE. There are 14 residues in the CDR3. V was shortened by 1 base and J by 4 bases, with 11 bases between the two germline ends. In DNA form, the CDR3 reads TGTGCCAGCAGCGTACAGGCCGGTGGAGAGACCCAGTACTTC. Amino acids: CASSVQAGGETQYF.

The rearrangement joins TRBV12-1 to TRBJ2-7; the table's D call, TRBD2, has no DNA check behind it. TRBV12-1 is deemed a pseudogene. The CDR3 consists of 16 residues. The CDR3 DNA reads TGTGCCAGCAGCTTTTCGCCCTCTCGGGTTAACCACGAGCAGTACTTC. It translates to CASSFSPSRVNHEQYF.

By share of the sample, this clone is medium-sized. This chain uses TRBV19 with TRBJ1-2, with D possibly being TRBD1 (6 bases). Germline-derived CDR1 and CDR2 are LNHDA and SQIVND (reference sequence). V gave up 5 bases and J gave up 4 bases, with 17 bases separating them. This CDR3 is 15 amino acids long. CDR3 sequence reads: CASSPRTASGYGYTF. The CDR3 DNA reads as TGTGCCAGTAGTCCAAGGACAGCTTCGGGCTATGGCTACACCTTC.

The chain combines TRBV19 with TRBJ2-7; maybe TRBD1 (6 bases). Trimming took off 10 bases at V and 3 bases at J, with 19 bases between the two ends. CDR1 is LNHDA, CDR2 SQIVND, per germline (reference sequence). The CDR3 extends over 14 amino acids. CDR3 in DNA: TGTGCCACCAGGAGGTCAGGGGCCGGCTACGAGCAGTACTTC. Its protein is CATRRSGAGYEQYF. Full variable domain (outside the CDR3, taken from reference TRBV19 and TRBJ2-7): DGGITQSPKYLFRKEGQNVTLSCEQNLNHDAMYWYRQDPGQGLRLIYYSQIVNDFQKGDIAEGYSVSREKKESFPLTVTSAQKNPTAFYLCATRRSGAGYEQYFGPGTRLTVT.

The chain uses TRBV4-1 and TRBJ1-3; D remains ambiguous. With 4 bases removed from V and 0 bases from J, the gap between germline ends came to 16 bases. The CDR3 loop spans 17 amino acids. Germline loops: CDR1 MGHRA, CDR2 YSYEKL. The CDR3 is CASSLDPGGNSGNTIYF. The CDR3 DNA reads as TGCGCCAGCAGCCTTGACCCCGGCGGGAACTCTGGAAACACCATATATTTT.

This clone was recorded only once. The rearrangement links TRBV12-1 to TRBJ1-2; no DNA check was done on the table's D call, TRBD1. TRBV12-1 is labeled a pseudogene. This CDR3 is built from 14 residues. CDR3 coding DNA: TGTGCCAGCAGCTTTTGGCCGCAGGGCTATGGCTACACCTTC. Translated: CASSFWPQGYGYTF.

This clone was seen a handful of times. V gene TRBV12-3 or TRBV12-4 combines with J gene TRBJ1-2; D is uncertain. The germline V and J ends were trimmed by 5 bases and 4 bases, with 11 bases remaining between them. This CDR3 is 13 amino acids long. CDR3 bases: TGTGCCAGCAGTGACCAGGTATCCTATGGCTACACCTTC. It is translated as CASSDQVSYGYTF.

The chain recombines TRBV18 with TRBJ2-2; the D gene is possibly TRBD1 (6 bases). V shed 2 bases and J shed 2 bases, with 15 bases lying between them. Germline V gives CDR1 KGHSH, CDR2 LQKENI. This CDR3 region has 17 residues. The CDR3 protein is CASSPYVPGENTGELFF. The DNA of the CDR3 is TGTGCCAGCTCACCATACGTCCCAGGGGAAAACACCGGGGAGCTGTTTTTT.

The J gene is TRBJ2-1, the V gene TRBV5-4; 8 bases line up with TRBD2. The CDR3 totals 15 residues. Unmatched junction bases numbered 5, after V lost 2 bases and J lost 4 bases. Germline loops: CDR1 SGHNT, CDR2 YYREEE (reference sequence). In DNA form, the CDR3 reads TGTGCCAGCAGCTTTGGCCGGGAGGGGTACAATGAGCAGTTCTTC. It is translated as CASSFGREGYNEQFF.

The CDR3 loop is CASSPSALYEQYF. Here the CDR3 DNA reads TGTGCCAGCTCACCTAGCGCCTTATACGAGCAGTACTTC. The chain links TRBV18 to TRBJ2-7, with D possibly matching TRBD2 (5 bases). Germline V gene lookup returns CDR1 KGHSH and CDR2 LQKENI. This CDR3 region has 13 residues. V was pared by 3 bases and J by 4 bases, with 10 bases between.

V and J are TRBV4-1 and TRBJ1-1, with 7 bases identical to TRBD1. The CDR3 has 15 residues. The V segment lost 4 bases and the J segment 5 bases; nucleotides outside the gene matches: 10. Germline CDR1 MGHRA, CDR2 YSYEKL. The CDR3 nucleotides are TGCGCCAGCAGCCTACGACAGGGTGGTGGGACTGAAGCTTTCTTT. This codes for CASSLRQGGGTEAFF.

The rearrangement joins TRBV6-1 to TRBJ1-3; no clear D. From germline, CDR1 is MNHNS and CDR2 SASEGT. V was trimmed by 0 bases and J by 0 bases, leaving 3 bases between them. The CDR3 has 14 residues. The CDR3 reads CASSEARSGNTIYF. DNA for the CDR3: TGTGCCAGCAGTGAAGCGCGCTCTGGAAACACCATATATTTT.

The chain combines TRBV5-5 with TRBJ2-5; TRBD1 aligns across 9 bases. The CDR3 is made up of 16 amino acids. Per the germline V gene, CDR1 is SGHKS and CDR2 is YYEKEE (reference sequence). Trimming at V came to 4 bases and at J to 1 base, leaving 8 bases not matched to a gene. The CDR3 DNA reads TGTGCCAGCAGCGTACAGGGGGCGCACGGCCAAGAGACCCAGTACTTC. Translation: CASSVQGAHGQETQYF.

This chain uses TRBV6-2 or TRBV6-3 with TRBJ2-7, with 9 bases fitting TRBD2. V lost 4 bases and J lost 5; bases outside the gene matches: 9. Per germline, CDR1 MNHEY and CDR2 SVGEGT. The length of the CDR3 is 15 residues. The CDR3 DNA is TGTGCCAGCAGTTCGCCGGGACTAGCTAGGAACGAGCAGTACTTC. It yields the protein CASSSPGLARNEQYF.

On this clone: Other DNA sequences of this sample code for an identical CDR3. The chain has TRBV5-1 and TRBJ1-2, with 7 bases lining up with TRBD1. The CDR3 is 15 residues long. V lost 0 bases and J lost 2; bases outside the gene matches: 4. Germline-derived CDR1 and CDR2 are SGHRS and YFSETQ. CDR3: CASSLGGTANYGYTF. CDR3 bases: TGCGCCAGCAGCTTGGGGGGGACAGCAAACTATGGCTACACCTTC. The full variable domain, rest sourced from reference TRBV5-1 and TRBJ1-2, is KAGVTQTPRYLIKTRGQQVTLSCSPISGHRSVSWYQQTPGQGLQFLFEYFSETQRNKGNFPGRFSGRQFSNSRSEMNVSTLELGDSALYLCASSLGGTANYGYTFGSGTRLTVV.

The table lists this clone with a few counts. J is TRBJ2-5 and V is TRBV24-1; D ambiguous. In germline, CDR1 is KGHDR, CDR2 SFDVKD. Trimming left V 1 base short and J 1 base short, with 6 bases between. CDR3 length: 14 residues. The DNA for the CDR3 is TGTGCCACCAGTGATTTCTACAGCCAAGAGACCCAGTACTTC. Its translation is CATSDFYSQETQYF.

The V and J genes are TRBV7-2 and TRBJ2-1, with 16 nucleotides matching TRBD2. Germline trimming cut 5 bases from V and 7 bases from J; bases unmatched to any gene: 2. The germline V gene encodes CDR1 SGHTA and CDR2 FQGNSA. The CDR3 covers 15 residues. CDR3 sequence: CASSPGLAGGNEQFF. The CDR3 DNA follows: TGTGCCAGCAGCCCGGGACTAGCGGGAGGGAATGAGCAGTTCTTC. The whole variable domain, filled in from reference TRBV7-2 and TRBJ2-1, reads GAGVSQSPSNKVTEKGKDVELRCDPISGHTALYWYRQSLGQGLEFLIYFQGNSAPDKSGLPSDRFSAERTGGSVSTLTIQRTQQEDSAVYLCASSPGLAGGNEQFFGPGTRLTVL.